A single sample gave rise to the 18 T cell receptor beta chains below, sequenced in a study of cytomegalovirus exposure and HLA in healthy donors. Vbeta (60) and Jbeta (13) primers were used in the PCR. Method: immunoSEQ multiplex PCR; TCRdb's copy keeps in-frame clones and lacks some. The sample carries over 130,000 clones, 88% recorded once. Material: PBMCs. The receptors were gathered from a woman aged 40 to 49 in good health and CMV-seronegative.

The chain uses TRBV9 and TRBJ1-2; 8 bases agree with TRBD1. Germline V CDR1 and CDR2: SGDLS, YYNGEE. CDR3 size: 14 residues. Trimming removed 0 bases from V and 8 bases from J; junction bases left unmatched: 6. CDR3 in amino acids: CASSVEAGGRGYTF. DNA for the CDR3: TGTGCCAGCAGCGTAGAGGCAGGGGGCAGAGGCTACACCTTC.

The J gene is TRBJ1-1, the V gene TRBV7-9; D unresolved. V was pared by 3 bases and J by 1 base, with 9 bases between. The CDR3 covers 14 residues. The germline V gene has CDR1 SEHNR and CDR2 FQNEAQ (reference sequence). As DNA, the CDR3 is TGTGCCAGCAGCTTGACGGACTCGAACACTGAAGCTTTCTTT. Translation: CASSLTDSNTEAFF.

This chain links TRBV30 with TRBJ2-1; TRBD1 might be the D (5 bases). Trimming left V 0 bases short and J 3 bases short, with 9 bases between. The CDR3 consists of 14 residues. Germline V gives CDR1 GTSNPN, CDR2 SVGIG (reference sequence). The CDR3 sequence: CAWSVLGLYNEQFF. The DNA for the CDR3 is TGTGCCTGGAGTGTACTGGGGCTCTACAATGAGCAGTTCTTC.

This clone was detected once. The V and J genes are TRBV9 and TRBJ1-2; D remains ambiguous. With 0 bases removed from V and 2 bases from J, the gap between germline ends came to 8 bases. The CDR3 extends over 14 amino acids. Per the germline V gene, CDR1 is SGDLS and CDR2 is YYNGEE. For the CDR3, the DNA is TGTGCCAGCAGCGTAGGAGTCGGGAACTATGGCTACACCTTC. It translates to CASSVGVGNYGYTF.

The chain has TRBV7-9 and TRBJ2-2; 7 bases are shared with TRBD2. Losses at the gene ends were 6 bases for V and 4 bases for J; bases not matched to a gene: 8. CDR1 and CDR2 from the germline V gene are SEHNR and FQNEAQ (reference sequence). The CDR3 is made up of 15 amino acids. The CDR3 loop reads CASRPTSVSTGELFF. CDR3 in DNA: TGTGCCAGCAGGCCTACTAGCGTTAGCACCGGGGAGCTGTTTTTT.

This clone is a singleton in its sample. This chain connects TRBV7-3 to TRBJ2-3; 8 bases agree with TRBD2. The V and J ends lost 1 base and 2 bases, in that order; junction bases with no gene match: 5. The CDR3 consists of 16 residues. Germline assignment: CDR1 SGHTA and CDR2 FQGTGA. The CDR3 loop is CASSLMGLGHTDTQYF. For the CDR3, the DNA is TGTGCCAGCAGCTTAATGGGACTAGGCCACACAGATACGCAGTATTTT.

The chain couples TRBV7-8 to TRBJ1-6; D is uncertain. Germline CDR1 reads SGHVS; CDR2 reads FQNEAQ. Trimming shortened V by 6 bases and J by 5 bases, and 14 bases separated the two germline ends. This CDR3 region has 15 residues. This CDR3 reads CASSNDWRNNSPLHF. CDR3 DNA: TGTGCCAGCAGTAACGACTGGCGAAATAATTCACCCCTCCACTTT.

In its sample, this clone was seen a few times. The chain employs TRBV10-1 and TRBJ1-1; unclear D gene. Trimming cost V 0 bases and J 8 bases, with 16 bases left between them. Germline V CDR1 and CDR2: WNHNN, SYGVQD (reference sequence). The CDR3 contains 15 residues. The CDR3 DNA is TGCGCCAGCAGTGAGTCGGGAACAGAGACTAAGGAAGCTTTCTTT. The encoded protein is CASSESGTETKEAFF.

This rearrangement joins TRBV4-2 to TRBJ2-1; D is possibly TRBD2 (6 bases). The V gene's germline CDR1 is LGHNA and CDR2 YNFKEQ. Trimming took off 0 bases at V and 0 bases at J, with 18 bases between the two ends. This CDR3 is built from 19 residues. CDR3: CASSQDGRGEAVSYNEQFF. The CDR3 region has the DNA TGTGCCAGCAGCCAAGATGGGAGAGGGGAGGCGGTCTCCTACAATGAGCAGTTCTTC.

This clone was seen more than once but under ten times. The chain couples TRBV30 to TRBJ1-2; D remains ambiguous. Germline loops: CDR1 GTSNPN, CDR2 SVGIG (reference sequence). This CDR3 is 13 amino acids long. V was pared by 0 bases and J by 7 bases, with 12 bases between. Here the CDR3 reads CAWSVVLARGYTF. CDR3 bases: TGTGCCTGGAGTGTGGTCTTAGCCCGTGGCTACACCTTC.

V usage is TRBV10-3 and J usage is TRBJ2-1; 8 bases fit TRBD1. Looked up from germline, CDR1 is ENHRY and CDR2 is SYGVKD. This CDR3 has 16 residues. V shed 4 bases, J shed 7 bases, and the junction held 12 bases outside the gene matches. CDR3 in amino acids: CAISVGGRGLGNEQFF. CDR3 nucleotide sequence: TGTGCCATCAGTGTGGGGGGCAGGGGGCTAGGAAATGAGCAGTTCTTC.

V is TRBV30 and J is TRBJ2-5; 7 bases are a match to TRBD1. The V and J ends lost 5 bases and 4 bases, in that order; junction bases with no gene match: 7. This CDR3 contains 13 residues. Per the germline V gene, CDR1 is GTSNPN and CDR2 is SVGIG (reference sequence). The CDR3 protein is CAWDRAHLETQYF. The CDR3 bases are TGTGCCTGGGACAGGGCCCACCTAGAGACCCAGTACTTC.

This clone was seen a handful of times. The chain combines TRBV5-1 with TRBJ2-2; D is uncertain. V lost 7 bases, J lost 2 bases, and 12 bases lay in between. Germline CDR1 SGHRS, CDR2 YFSETQ. The CDR3 sequence is 14 residues long. Here the CDR3 reads CASCAAGNTGELFF. In DNA, the CDR3 is TGCGCCAGCTGCGCTGCTGGTAACACCGGGGAGCTGTTTTTT.

The chain couples TRBV7-9 to TRBJ1-6; D is possibly TRBD1 (5 bases). The CDR3 is made up of 12 amino acids. The V and J ends lost 9 bases and 6 bases respectively, with 9 bases between them. Per germline, CDR1 SEHNR and CDR2 FQNEAQ (reference sequence). The CDR3 protein is CASSGVNSPLHF. CDR3 in DNA: TGTGCCAGTTCGGGGGTTAATTCACCCCTCCACTTT.

The chain recombines TRBV7-9 with TRBJ2-7, with D possibly TRBD2 on 6 matching bases. This CDR3 has 14 amino acids. Germline CDR1 reads SEHNR; CDR2 reads FQNEAQ (reference sequence). V lost 4 bases and J lost 2, with 12 bases in between. CDR3 region: CASSSPGRTYEQYF. CDR3 bases: TGTGCCAGCAGCTCACCGGGGAGGACCTACGAGCAGTACTTC.

The rearrangement joins TRBV7-9 to TRBJ2-7, with 7 positions matching TRBD1. Germline assignment: CDR1 SEHNR and CDR2 FQNEAQ (reference sequence). The CDR3 is made up of 15 amino acids. V lost 5 bases and J lost 1; bases outside the gene matches: 8. The DNA of the CDR3 is TGTGCCAGCAGCGAAGGGGGCACTAGATCCTACGAGCAGTACTTC. Its translation is CASSEGGTRSYEQYF. The variable domain in full, completed from reference TRBV7-9 and TRBJ2-7, reads DTGVSQNPRHKITKRGQNVTFRCDPISEHNRLYWYRQTLGQGPEFLTYFQNEAQLEKSRLLSDRFSAERPKGSFSTLEIQRTEQGDSAMYLCASSEGGTRSYEQYFGPGTRLTVT.

The rearrangement joins TRBV11-2 to TRBJ2-7; 7 positions agree with TRBD2. V shed 1 base and J 3 bases; nucleotides not matched to a gene: 6. The CDR3 has 15 amino acids. Germline assignment: CDR1 SGHAT and CDR2 FQNNGV. The CDR3 protein is CASSLGEGLFYEQYF. Here the CDR3 DNA reads TGTGCCAGCAGCTTAGGGGAGGGCCTCTTCTACGAGCAGTACTTC.

The chain is built from TRBV29-1 and TRBJ2-1; 7 nucleotides line up with TRBD2. V was pared by 3 bases and J by 5 bases, with 4 bases of the junction left unmatched. This CDR3 has 13 amino acids. Germline V gene data show CDR1 as SQVTM and CDR2 as ANQGSEA. Here the CDR3 DNA reads TGCAGCGTTGAGGACGGGACTAACAATGAGCAGTTCTTC. Amino acid sequence: CSVEDGTNNEQFF.